This record concerns one T cell receptor (beta chain) sequence. The CDR3 is 15 residues long. J gave up 7 bases and V 3 bases, and 8 bases lay outside the gene matches. Germline loops: CDR1 SGHNT, CDR2 YENEEA. Amplification used 60 Vbeta primers and 13 Jbeta primers. Per the study methods: About 10 million of 75 million to 85 million unique TCR beta chains were shared, per a later count. Sequencing was performed with immunoSEQ multiplex PCR; in TCRdb, only in-frame clones are kept and a portion is missing. D and trimming come from the DNA, and the V and J calls and clone size come from that table. The sample has 130,000 or so clones, approximately 71% seen once. This entry belongs to a study of cytomegalovirus exposure and HLA in healthy donors.

The J gene is TRBJ2-1, the V gene TRBV11-3, with 8 bases lining up with TRBD1. This TCR was recovered from a woman aged 55-70 years in good health and CMV-seronegative. The material sequenced was PBMCs. The CDR3 bases are TGTGCCAGCAGCTTGGCTTACCAGGGGGCGAATGAGCAGTTCTTC. Amino acid sequence: CASSLAYQGANEQFF.